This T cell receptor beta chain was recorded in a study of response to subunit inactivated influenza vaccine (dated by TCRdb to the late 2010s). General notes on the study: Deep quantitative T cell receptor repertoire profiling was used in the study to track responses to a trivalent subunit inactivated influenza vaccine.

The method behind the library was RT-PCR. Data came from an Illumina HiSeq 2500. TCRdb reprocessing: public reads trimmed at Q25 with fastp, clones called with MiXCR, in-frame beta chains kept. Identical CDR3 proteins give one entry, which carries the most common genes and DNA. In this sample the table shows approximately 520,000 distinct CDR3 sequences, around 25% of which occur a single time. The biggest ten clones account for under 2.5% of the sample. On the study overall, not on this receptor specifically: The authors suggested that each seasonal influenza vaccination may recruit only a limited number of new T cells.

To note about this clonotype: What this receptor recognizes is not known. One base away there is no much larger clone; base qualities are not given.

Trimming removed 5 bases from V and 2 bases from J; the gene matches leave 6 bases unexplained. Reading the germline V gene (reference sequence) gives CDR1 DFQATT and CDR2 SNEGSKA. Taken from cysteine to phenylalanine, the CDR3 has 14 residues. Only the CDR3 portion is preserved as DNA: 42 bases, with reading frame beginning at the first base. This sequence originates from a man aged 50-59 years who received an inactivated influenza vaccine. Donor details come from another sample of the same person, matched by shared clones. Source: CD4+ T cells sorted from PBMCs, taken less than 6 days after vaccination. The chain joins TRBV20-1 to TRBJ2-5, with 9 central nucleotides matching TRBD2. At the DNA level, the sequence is TGCAGTGCTGGAAGCGGGGGGCTACAAGAGACCCAGTACTTC. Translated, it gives CSAGSGGLQETQYF.